The sample holds many counts of the clone carrying this T cell receptor (beta chain). Its antigen is currently unknown. The data were obtained in a study of CD8+CD57+ T cells in acquired aplastic anemia. Broader study findings: Significant differences in CD8+ Simpson's diversity were not observed between patients and controls.

Genomic DNA served as template for TCR beta VDJ and CDR3 profiling. TCRdb fed the reads into MiXCR, producing one record per CDR3 protein. The table has about 81,000 distinct CDR3 sequences, approximately 46% seen once. The receptor comes from a human donor in good health, serving as a control. The specimen sequenced was sorted CD4+, CD8+, or CD8+CD57+ T cells (not recorded which) from PBMCs.

CDR3 protein: CATISLGGADTEAFF. CDR3 nucleotides: TGTGCCACCATCTCCCTAGGGGGGGCGGACACTGAAGCTTTCTTT. This chain links TRBV24-1 with TRBJ1-1; a weak D match, TRBD1 (6 bases). Germline loops: CDR1 KGHDR, CDR2 SFDVKD. There are 15 residues in the CDR3. Trimming took off 8 bases at V and 3 bases at J, with 18 bases between the two ends.